This T cell receptor (beta chain) was recorded in a study of beta chain features in type 1 diabetes. Trimming left V 3 bases short and J 2 bases short, with 21 bases between. The germline V gene encodes CDR1 LNHNV and CDR2 YYDKDF (reference sequence). The CDR3 contains 18 residues. The authors reverse transcribed all of the isolated RNA, so sequencing captured expressed TCRB transcripts. Clones were read by immunoSEQ multiplex PCR, and TCRdb kept only the in-frame ones, dropping some. The table has some 900,000 clones, roughly a sixth seen once. This clone turned up a few times. The chain uses TRBV15 and TRBJ2-3; possibly TRBD2 for D (6 bases). The receptor comes from a woman younger than 30 in good health. Sequenced sample: naive CD4+ T cells from blood. Here the CDR3 reads CATSSSHRVVADTDTQYF. CDR3 bases: TGTGCCACCAGCAGCTCCCACCGGGTAGTAGCGGACACAGATACGCAGTATTTT.